This TCR beta chain was profiled in a study of blood T cells in healthy people across ages. This clonotype was counted between two and nine times. This likely came from a read error, as a far larger clone is one base away. The authors drew about 10 milliliters of peripheral blood from each donor. PBMCs numbering at least 7 million were isolated per sample. Sample-barcoded 5' priming and a J-beta primer mix drove a second PCR of roughly 6 to 12 cycles. Every cDNA was tagged by a template-switch adaptor with 12 random nucleotides. TCRdb redid the calling of the 5' RACE reads with MiXCR, one entry per CDR3 protein. There are some 1.5 million distinct CDR3 sequences in the sample; roughly 30% occur only once, and approximately 7.7% lies in the top ten. The sequencing input was blood. This receptor was obtained from a woman aged 25 to 39 in good health.

The DNA for the CDR3 is TGTGCCAGCAGCTTAGGGTGGTACAATGAGCAGTTCTTC. Its translation: CASSLGWYNEQFF. The V gene is TRBV11-2, the J gene TRBJ2-1; no clear D gene. Per the germline V gene, CDR1 is SGHAT and CDR2 is FQNNGV. V gave up 1 base and J gave up 4 bases, with 5 bases separating them. CDR3 length equals 13 residues.